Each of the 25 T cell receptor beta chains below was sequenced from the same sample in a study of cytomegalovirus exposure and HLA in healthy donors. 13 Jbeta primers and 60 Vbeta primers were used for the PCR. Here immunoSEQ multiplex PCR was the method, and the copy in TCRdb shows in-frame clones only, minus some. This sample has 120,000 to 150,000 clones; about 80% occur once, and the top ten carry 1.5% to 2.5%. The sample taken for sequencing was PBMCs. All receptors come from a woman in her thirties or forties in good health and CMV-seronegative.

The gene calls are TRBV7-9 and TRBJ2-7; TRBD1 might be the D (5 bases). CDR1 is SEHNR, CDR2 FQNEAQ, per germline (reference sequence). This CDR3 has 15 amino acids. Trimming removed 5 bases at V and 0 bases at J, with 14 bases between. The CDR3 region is CASSHTGWSSYEQYF. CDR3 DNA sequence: TGTGCCAGCAGCCATACAGGTTGGAGCTCCTACGAGCAGTACTTC.

The CDR3: CASTALQSGSYEQFF. The CDR3 coding sequence is TGTGCCAGTACCGCGCTCCAATCCGGTTCGTATGAGCAGTTCTTC. The J gene is TRBJ2-1, the V gene TRBV19; no clear D gene. The CDR3 spans 15 residues. Germline CDR1 reads LNHDA; CDR2 reads SQIVND (reference sequence). The V gene lost 7 bases and the J gene lost 8 bases, with 21 bases spanning the gap.

The CDR3 sequence: CASRRGSSGGNQPQHF. The CDR3 nucleotides are TGTGCCAGTAGGCGGGGGAGCTCAGGGGGCAATCAGCCCCAGCATTTT. The chain has TRBV19 and TRBJ1-5, with a tentative D call TRBD1 (6 bases). V lost 6 bases and J 2 bases, leaving 17 bases between the germline ends. This CDR3 contains 16 residues. Germline V gene sequence: CDR1 LNHDA, CDR2 SQIVND (reference sequence).

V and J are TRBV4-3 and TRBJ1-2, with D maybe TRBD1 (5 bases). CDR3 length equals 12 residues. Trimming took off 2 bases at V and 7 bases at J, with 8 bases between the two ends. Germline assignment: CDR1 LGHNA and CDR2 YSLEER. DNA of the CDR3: TGCGCCAGCAGCCAATGGGGGGGTGGCTACACCTTC. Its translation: CASSQWGGGYTF.

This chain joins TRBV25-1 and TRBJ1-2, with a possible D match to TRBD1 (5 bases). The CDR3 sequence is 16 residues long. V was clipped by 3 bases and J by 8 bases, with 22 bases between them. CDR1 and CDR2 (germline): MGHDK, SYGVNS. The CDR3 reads CASSDRDSLRLTGYTF. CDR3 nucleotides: TGTGCCAGCAGTGACCGCGACAGCTTGCGTCTTACGGGCTACACCTTC.

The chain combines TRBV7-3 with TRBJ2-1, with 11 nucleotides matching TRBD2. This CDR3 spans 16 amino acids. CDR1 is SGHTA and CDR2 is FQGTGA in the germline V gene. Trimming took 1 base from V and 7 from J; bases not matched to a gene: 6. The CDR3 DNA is TGTGCCAGCAGCTTAAAGAGTACTAGCGGGAGAAATGAGCAGTTCTTC. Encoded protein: CASSLKSTSGRNEQFF.

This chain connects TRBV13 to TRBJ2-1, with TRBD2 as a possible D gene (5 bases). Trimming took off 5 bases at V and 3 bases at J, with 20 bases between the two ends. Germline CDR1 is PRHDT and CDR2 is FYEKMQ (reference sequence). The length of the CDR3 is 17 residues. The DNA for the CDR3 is TGTGCCAGCAGCCCGGCTGGGCGGAGCGGTTTCTACAATGAGCAGTTCTTC. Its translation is CASSPAGRSGFYNEQFF.

The CDR3 DNA sequence: TGTGCCAGCAGTTACGGCGGGAGTCTCGGGGATACGCAGTATTTT. The encoded protein is CASSYGGSLGDTQYF. The chain combines TRBV6-5 with TRBJ2-3, with 7 bases lining up with TRBD2. Germline values: CDR1 MNHEY, CDR2 SVGAGI. The CDR3 sequence is 15 residues long. V lost 2 bases and J lost 6; bases outside the gene matches: 8.

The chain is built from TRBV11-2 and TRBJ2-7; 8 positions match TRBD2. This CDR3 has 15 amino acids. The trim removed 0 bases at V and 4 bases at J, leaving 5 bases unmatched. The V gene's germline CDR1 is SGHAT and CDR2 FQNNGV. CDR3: CASSLERGARYEQYF. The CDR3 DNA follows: TGTGCCAGCAGCTTAGAGCGGGGGGCAAGGTACGAGCAGTACTTC.

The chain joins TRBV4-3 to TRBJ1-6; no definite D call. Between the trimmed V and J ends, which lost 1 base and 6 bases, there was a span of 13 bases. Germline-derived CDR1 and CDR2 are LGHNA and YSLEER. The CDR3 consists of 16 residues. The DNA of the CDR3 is TGCGCCAGCAGCCAAGCTGCTCCTAGGCGTAATTCACCCCTCCACTTT. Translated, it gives CASSQAAPRRNSPLHF.

CDR3 loop: CASSYSSGRVTYEQYF. CDR3 DNA sequence: TGTGCCAGCAGTTACTCGAGCGGGAGGGTGACCTACGAGCAGTACTTC. V is TRBV6-5 and J is TRBJ2-7; 10 bases match TRBD2. CDR1 and CDR2 from the germline V gene are MNHEY and SVGAGI. The CDR3 runs 16 residues. V shed 0 bases and J 2 bases; nucleotides not matched to a gene: 4.

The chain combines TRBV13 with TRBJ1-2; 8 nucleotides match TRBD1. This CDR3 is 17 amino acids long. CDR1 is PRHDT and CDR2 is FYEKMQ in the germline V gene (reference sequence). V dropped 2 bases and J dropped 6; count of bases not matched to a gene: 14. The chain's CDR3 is CASSLWGTGRSIDGYTF. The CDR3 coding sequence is TGTGCCAGCAGCTTATGGGGGACAGGCCGATCGATCGATGGCTACACCTTC.

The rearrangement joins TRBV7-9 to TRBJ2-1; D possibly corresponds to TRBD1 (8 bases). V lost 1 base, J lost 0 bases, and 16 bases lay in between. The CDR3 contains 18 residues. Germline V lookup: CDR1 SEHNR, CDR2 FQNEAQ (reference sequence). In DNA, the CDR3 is TGTGCCAGCAGCTTAGTTGGGGGGGACAGGCGCTCCTACAATGAGCAGTTCTTC. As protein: CASSLVGGDRRSYNEQFF.

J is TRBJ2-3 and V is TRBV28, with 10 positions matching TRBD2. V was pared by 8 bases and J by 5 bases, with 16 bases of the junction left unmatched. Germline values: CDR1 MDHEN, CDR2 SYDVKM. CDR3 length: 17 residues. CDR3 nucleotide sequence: TGTGCCAGCTTAAAGACAGGAGCGGGAGGGGGGAAAGATACGCAGTATTTT. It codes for CASLKTGAGGGKDTQYF.

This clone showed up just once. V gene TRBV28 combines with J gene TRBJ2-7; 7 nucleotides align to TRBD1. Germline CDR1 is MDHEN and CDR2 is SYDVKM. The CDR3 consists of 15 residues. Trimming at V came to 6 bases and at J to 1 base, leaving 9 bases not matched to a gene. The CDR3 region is CASRSGGVRSYEQYF. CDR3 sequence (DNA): TGTGCCAGCAGGTCAGGGGGAGTAAGATCCTACGAGCAGTACTTC.

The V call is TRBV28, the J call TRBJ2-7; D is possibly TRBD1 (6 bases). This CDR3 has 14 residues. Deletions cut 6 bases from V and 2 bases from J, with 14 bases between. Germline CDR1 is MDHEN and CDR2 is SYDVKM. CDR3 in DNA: TGTGCCAGCAGCGCCAGGGGTTTCGCCTACGAGCAGTACTTC. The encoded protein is CASSARGFAYEQYF.

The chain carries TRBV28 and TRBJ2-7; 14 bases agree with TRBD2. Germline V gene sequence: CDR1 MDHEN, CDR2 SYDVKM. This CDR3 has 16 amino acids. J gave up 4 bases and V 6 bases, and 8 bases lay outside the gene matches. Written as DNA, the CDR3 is TGTGCCAGCAGACGGGGACTAGCGGGAGAAGGGTACGAGCAGTACTTC. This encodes CASRRGLAGEGYEQYF.

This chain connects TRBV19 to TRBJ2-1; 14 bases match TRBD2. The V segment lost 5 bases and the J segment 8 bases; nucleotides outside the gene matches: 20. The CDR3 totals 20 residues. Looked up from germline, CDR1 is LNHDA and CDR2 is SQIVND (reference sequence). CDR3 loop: CASSWPPGLAGEGVRDEQFF. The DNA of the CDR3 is TGTGCCAGTAGTTGGCCACCGGGACTAGCGGGGGAAGGGGTACGGGATGAGCAGTTCTTC.

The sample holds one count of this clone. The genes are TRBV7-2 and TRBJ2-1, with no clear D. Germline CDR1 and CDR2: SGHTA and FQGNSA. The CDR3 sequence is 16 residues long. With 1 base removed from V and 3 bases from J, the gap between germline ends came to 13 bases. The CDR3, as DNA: TGTGCCAGCAGCTTAGTTTTCCGCAAGCGCTACAATGAGCAGTTCTTC. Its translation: CASSLVFRKRYNEQFF.

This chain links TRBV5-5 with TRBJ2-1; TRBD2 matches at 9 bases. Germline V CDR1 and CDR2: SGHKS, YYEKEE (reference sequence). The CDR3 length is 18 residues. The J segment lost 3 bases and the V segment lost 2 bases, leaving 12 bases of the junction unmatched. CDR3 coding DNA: TGTGCCAGCAGCTTTAATGGTCGGCGGGAGGGCTTCTACAATGAGCAGTTCTTC. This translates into CASSFNGRREGFYNEQFF.

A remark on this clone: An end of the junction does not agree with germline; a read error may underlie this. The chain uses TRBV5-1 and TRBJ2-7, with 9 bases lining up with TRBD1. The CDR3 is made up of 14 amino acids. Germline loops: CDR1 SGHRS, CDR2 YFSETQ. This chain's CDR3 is CASSPGQGINEQYF. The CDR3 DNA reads TGTGCCAGCAGCCCGGGACAGGGTATAAACGAGCAGTACTTC.

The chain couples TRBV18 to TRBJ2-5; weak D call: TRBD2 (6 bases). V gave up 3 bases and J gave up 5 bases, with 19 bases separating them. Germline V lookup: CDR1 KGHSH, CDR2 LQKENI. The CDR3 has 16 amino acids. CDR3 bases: TGTGCCAGCTCACCTGGGACTCGCCCCGGTCAGGAGACCCAGTACTTC. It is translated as CASSPGTRPGQETQYF. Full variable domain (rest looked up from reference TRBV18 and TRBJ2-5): NAGVMQNPRHLVRRRGQEARLRCSPMKGHSHVYWYRQLPEEGLKFMVYLQKENIIDESGMPKERFSAEFPKEGPSILRIQQVVRGDSAAYFCASSPGTRPGQETQYFGPGTRLLVL.

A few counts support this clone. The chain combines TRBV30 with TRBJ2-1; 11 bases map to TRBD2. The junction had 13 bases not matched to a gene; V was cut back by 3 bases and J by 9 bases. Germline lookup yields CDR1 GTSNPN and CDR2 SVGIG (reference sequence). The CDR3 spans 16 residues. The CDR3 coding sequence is TGTGCCTGGAGACCCGTGGCTAGCGGGAGGTGGGGTGAGCAGTTCTTC. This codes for CAWRPVASGRWGEQFF.

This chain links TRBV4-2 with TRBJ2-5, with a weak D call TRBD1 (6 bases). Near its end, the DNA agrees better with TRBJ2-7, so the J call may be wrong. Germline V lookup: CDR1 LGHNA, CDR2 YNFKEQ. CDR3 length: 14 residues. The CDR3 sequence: CASSPKQGEGEQYF. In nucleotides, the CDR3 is TGTGCCAGCAGCCCGAAACAGGGCGAAGGCGAGCAGTACTTC.

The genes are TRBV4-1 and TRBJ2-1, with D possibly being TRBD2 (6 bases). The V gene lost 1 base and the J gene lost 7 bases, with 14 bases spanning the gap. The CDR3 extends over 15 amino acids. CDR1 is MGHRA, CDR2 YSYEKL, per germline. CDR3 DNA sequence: TGCGCCAGCAGCCAAGGGGACGGGAGTCAAAATGAGCAGTTCTTC. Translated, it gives CASSQGDGSQNEQFF.